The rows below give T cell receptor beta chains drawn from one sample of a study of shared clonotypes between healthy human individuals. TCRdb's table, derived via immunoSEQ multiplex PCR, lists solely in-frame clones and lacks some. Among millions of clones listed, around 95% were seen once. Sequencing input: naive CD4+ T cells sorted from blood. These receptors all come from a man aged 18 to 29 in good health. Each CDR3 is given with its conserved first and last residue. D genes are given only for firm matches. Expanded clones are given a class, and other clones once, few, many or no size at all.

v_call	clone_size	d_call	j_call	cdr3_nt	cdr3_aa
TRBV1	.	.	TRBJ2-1	TGCACCAGCAGCCAAGAAGGTTTTGGGGGCAACGCCTACAATGAGCAGTTCTTC	CTSSQEGFGGNAYNEQFF
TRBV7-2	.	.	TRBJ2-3	TGTGCCAGCAGCTCAGGATATACGCAGTATTTT	CASSSGYTQYF
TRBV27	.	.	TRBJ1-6	TGTGCCAGCAGTTTGGTCAGGCAGAATTCACCCCTCCACTTT	CASSLVRQNSPLHF
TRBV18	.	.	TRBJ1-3	TGTGCCAGCTCACCAGGGGGCTCCGGAAACACCATATATTTT	CASSPGGSGNTIYF
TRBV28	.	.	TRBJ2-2	TGTGCCAGCACCAGGGGCGCTTGGGCCGGGGAGCTGTTTTTT	CASTRGAWAGELFF
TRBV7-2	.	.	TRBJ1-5	TGTGCCAGCAGCTTCTCCGCTGAGCCCCAGCATTTT	CASSFSAEPQHF
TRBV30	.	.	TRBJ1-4	TGTGCCTGGAGTGTAACCAGCGGTATGGAAAAACTGTTTTTT	CAWSVTSGMEKLFF
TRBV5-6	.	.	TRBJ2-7	TGTGCCAGCAGCTTGGAGGGGTACGGACGTAAATCCTACGAGCAGTACTTC	CASSLEGYGRKSYEQYF
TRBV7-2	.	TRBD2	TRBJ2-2	TGTGCCAGCAGCAAAGGAGGGCTAGCGGGGACAGGGGAGCTGTTTTTT	CASSKGGLAGTGELFF
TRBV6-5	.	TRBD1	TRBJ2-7	TGTGCCAGCAGCCCAGGGGGCCGAGAGTACGAGCAGTACTTC	CASSPGGREYEQYF
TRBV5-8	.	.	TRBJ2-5	TGTGCCAGCAGCTTGGAGCCAGCGAGCCAAGAGACCCAGTACTTC	CASSLEPASQETQYF
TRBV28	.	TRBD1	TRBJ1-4	TGTGCCAGCAGCAAACCCGGGACAGCTAATGAAAAACTGTTTTTT	CASSKPGTANEKLFF
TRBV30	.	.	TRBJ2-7	TGTGCCTGGAGTAAGAACGCCCCCTACGAGCAGTACTTC	CAWSKNAPYEQYF
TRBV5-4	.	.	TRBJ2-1	TGTGCCAGCAGCTTGGTCGGGGGAGGCTACAATGAGCAGTTCTTC	CASSLVGGGYNEQFF
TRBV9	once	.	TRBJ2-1	TGTGCCAGCAGCTCGGGGCCCCCAACCCAGGGGAATGAGCAGTTCTTC	CASSSGPPTQGNEQFF
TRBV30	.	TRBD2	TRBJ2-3	TGTGCCTGGACCCAAGGGGACTATGACACAGATACGCAGTATTTT	CAWTQGDYDTDTQYF
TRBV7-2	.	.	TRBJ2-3	TGTGCCAGCAGCAGTAGAGACAGTAACACAGATACGCAGTATTTT	CASSSRDSNTDTQYF
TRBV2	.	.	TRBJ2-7	TGTGCCAGCAGTGGGACAGTGCAGCAGTACTTC	CASSGTVQQYF
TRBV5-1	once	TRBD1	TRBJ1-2	TGCGCCAGCAGCTTGGGGACAGGGGAGAGCTTAGACGGCTACACCTTC	CASSLGTGESLDGYTF
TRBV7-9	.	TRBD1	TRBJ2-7	TGTGCCAGCAGCCCGGGGGGACAGGGTACCTACGAGCAGTACTTC	CASSPGGQGTYEQYF
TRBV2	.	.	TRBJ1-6	TGTGCCAGCAGTGGGCAGGGAGGAAATTCACCCCTCCACTTT	CASSGQGGNSPLHF
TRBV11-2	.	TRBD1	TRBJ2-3	TGTGCCAGCAGCTCGCAGGGGGCTGGGACAGATACGCAGTATTTT	CASSSQGAGTDTQYF
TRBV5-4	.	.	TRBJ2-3	TGTGCCAGCAACTCCGGCGAGGCGAGGAGCACAGATACGCAGTATTTT	CASNSGEARSTDTQYF
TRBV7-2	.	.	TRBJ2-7	TGTGCCAGCAGCCCGACGGGGGTGTTGGCCTACGAGCAGTACTTC	CASSPTGVLAYEQYF
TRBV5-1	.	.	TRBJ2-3	TGCGCCAGCAGCTCGCCGTGGGGAAAAACTAGCACAGATACGCAGTATTTT	CASSSPWGKTSTDTQYF
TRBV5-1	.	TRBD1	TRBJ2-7	TGCGCCAGCAGCCCAAGACAGGGGAGCGGTTACGAGCAGTACTTC	CASSPRQGSGYEQYF
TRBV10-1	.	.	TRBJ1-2	TGCGCCAGCAGTGACAGCGGGACTCCCAACTATGGCTACACCTTC	CASSDSGTPNYGYTF
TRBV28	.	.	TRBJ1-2	TGTGCCAGCAGCTCCCTAGCCTTCTATGGCTACACCTTC	CASSSLAFYGYTF
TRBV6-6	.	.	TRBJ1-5	TGTGCCAGCAGGATAGACTATAGCAATCAGCCCCAGCATTTT	CASRIDYSNQPQHF
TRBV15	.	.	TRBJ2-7	TGTGCCACCAGCAGAGATAGGCAGCTCGAGCAGTACTTC	CATSRDRQLEQYF
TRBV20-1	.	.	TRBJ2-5	TGCAGTGCTAGAAGGGGAGAGGAACAGTACTTC	CSARRGEEQYF
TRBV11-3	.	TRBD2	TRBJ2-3	TGTGCCAGCAGCCCCGATCGGCCCCCGGGAGGGTATTTT	CASSPDRPPGGYF
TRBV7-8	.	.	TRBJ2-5	TGTGCCAGCAGCCTGGGACTTCAAGAGACCCAGTACTTC	CASSLGLQETQYF
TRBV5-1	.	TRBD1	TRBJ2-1	TGCGCCAGCAGCTTGGTGACAGGGGTTTCCTTCAATGAGCAGTTCTTC	CASSLVTGVSFNEQFF
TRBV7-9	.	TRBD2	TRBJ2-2	TGTGCCACAGAAGCGGGAGAGAACACCGGGGAGCTGTTTTTT	CATEAGENTGELFF
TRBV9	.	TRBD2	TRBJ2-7	TGTGCCAGCAGCAACAGACTAGCGGGAGACCCCTACGAGCAGTACTTC	CASSNRLAGDPYEQYF
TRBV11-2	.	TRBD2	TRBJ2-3	TGTGCCAGCAGCTTAGTTGGCGGGGGGACCACAGATACGCAGTATTTT	CASSLVGGGTTDTQYF
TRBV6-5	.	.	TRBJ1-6	TGTGCCAGCAGTTACCGGGGGCTGGGGTCACCCCTCCACTTT	CASSYRGLGSPLHF
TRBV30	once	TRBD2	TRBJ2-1	TGTGCCTCTCCGGGACTAGCTTACAATGAGCAGTTCTTC	CASPGLAYNEQFF
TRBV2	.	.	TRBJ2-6	TGTGCCAGCAGTGTGGGGGTGGCTGGGGCCAACGTCCTGACTTTC	CASSVGVAGANVLTF
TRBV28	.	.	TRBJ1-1	TGTGCCAGTACTACAGGGTCCATGAACACTGAAGCTTTCTTT	CASTTGSMNTEAFF
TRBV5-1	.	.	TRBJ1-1	TGCGCCAGCAGCTGGGGAGATGGCCCCACTGAAGCTTTCTTT	CASSWGDGPTEAFF
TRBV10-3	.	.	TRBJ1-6	TGTGCCATCAGTACAGGGAACTATAATTCACCCCTCCACTTT	CAISTGNYNSPLHF
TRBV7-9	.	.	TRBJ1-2	TGTGCCAGCAGCTTAGGGCTTGTCGGGGCGGGCGGCTACACCTTC	CASSLGLVGAGGYTF
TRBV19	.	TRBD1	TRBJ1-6	TGTGCCAGTAGTGATCAGGGGGGATCACCCCTCCACTTT	CASSDQGGSPLHF
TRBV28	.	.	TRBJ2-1	TGTGCCAGCAGTTTAATAACAGGGAGGAACGATGAGCAGTTCTTC	CASSLITGRNDEQFF
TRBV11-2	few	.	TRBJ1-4	TGTGCCAGCAGCTTATACAGGGCTGAAAAACTGTTTTTT	CASSLYRAEKLFF
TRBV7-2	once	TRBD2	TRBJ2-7	TGTGCCAGCAGCGCCTACCCCGGGACTAGCGGGAGAAGAGGGTACGAGCAGTACTTC	CASSAYPGTSGRRGYEQYF
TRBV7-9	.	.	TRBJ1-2	TGTGCCAGCAGCTTGGGGCGCGGTTTTGGCTACACCTTC	CASSLGRGFGYTF
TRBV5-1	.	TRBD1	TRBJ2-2	TGCGCCAGCAGCCTACAGACAGGGGACAACACCGGGGAGCTGTTTTTT	CASSLQTGDNTGELFF
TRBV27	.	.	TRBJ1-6	TGTGCCAGCGGATACAGGAGCTCCTATAATTCACCCCTCCACTTT	CASGYRSSYNSPLHF
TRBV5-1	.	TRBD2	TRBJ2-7	TGCGCCAGCAGCTCGCTGGGGGGGGAAACCTACGAGCAGTACTTC	CASSSLGGETYEQYF
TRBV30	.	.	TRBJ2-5	TGTGCCTGGGAGGGATCTGCCCCCCAAGAGACCCAGTACTTC	CAWEGSAPQETQYF
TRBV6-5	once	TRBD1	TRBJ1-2	TGTGCCAGCAGTTACGACAGGGAGAACTATGGCTACACCTTC	CASSYDRENYGYTF
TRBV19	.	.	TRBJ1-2	TGTGCCAGTAGTATTGGCAGGGGCTATGGCTACACCTTC	CASSIGRGYGYTF
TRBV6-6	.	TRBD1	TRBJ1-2	TGTGCCAGCAGTTATGAGGACAGGGGTGGCTACACCTTC	CASSYEDRGGYTF
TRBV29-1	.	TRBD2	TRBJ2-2	TGCAGCGCCGAAGCGGGGGACGCGAACACCGGGGAGCTGTTTTTT	CSAEAGDANTGELFF
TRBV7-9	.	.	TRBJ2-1	TGTGCCAGCAGCTTAGTACTAGCTATCAATGAGCAGTTCTTC	CASSLVLAINEQFF